Below, one T cell receptor (beta chain) is given with its context. The antigen is unknown. The entry originates in a study of blood T cells in healthy people across ages. Germline assignment: CDR1 MNHEY and CDR2 SVGAGI. The CDR3 is 16 residues long. The V and J ends lost 0 bases and 7 bases respectively, with 16 bases between them. It was with a sample-barcoded 5' primer and a J-beta primer mix that a second PCR of roughly 7 to 12 cycles was run. TCRdb independently ran MiXCR on the 5' RACE reads; one entry per CDR3 protein. In the table there are some 1.7 million distinct CDR3 sequences, under 30% of which are singletons. Whole-study findings and limits: Both higher diversity and more naive CD4+ cells marked long-lived donors when set against aged donors.

The chain is built from TRBV6-5 and TRBJ2-1; weak D call: TRBD2 (6 bases). What was sequenced was blood. The receptor was isolated from a woman younger than 45 in good health. CDR3 sequence (DNA): TGTGCCAGCAGTTACTCCCCCACACCGGAGGGTAATGAGCAGTTCTTC. It is translated as CASSYSPTPEGNEQFF.